This T cell receptor beta chain was identified during a study of blood T cell repertoires in COVID-19. Study background: Specimens from acute and convalescent COVID-19 originated in the United States, Italy and Spain. T cells, B-cell-depleted T cells, or PBMCs provided the cDNA or gDNA that served as material.

Authors' analysis steps: Counts of nucleated cells, estimated from reference gene primer amplification, were obtained. TCRdb's table, derived via immunoSEQ multiplex PCR, lists solely in-frame clones and lacks some. The D gene and trimming were derived from the DNA, and the V and J assignments and clone size from that table. Here the sample spans about 88,000 clones, roughly nine tenths being singletons. CDR1 and CDR2 from the germline V gene are SNHLY and FYNNEI. This CDR3 contains 15 residues. V shed 5 bases and J 2 bases; nucleotides not matched to a gene: 5. The chain carries TRBV2 and TRBJ2-7, with 11 positions matching TRBD1. The receptor was isolated from a male donor with acute or convalescent COVID-19. Input material: peripheral blood. The CDR3 loop is CASSPGQGGTYEQYF. The CDR3 DNA is TGTGCCAGCAGTCCGGGACAGGGGGGTACCTACGAGCAGTACTTC.